The rows below give T cell receptor beta chains drawn from one sample of a study of cytotoxic CD8 clonotypes in ibrutinib-treated CLL. The data were produced by immunoSEQ multiplex PCR, yet TCRdb's version contains in-frame clones alone and is incomplete. The repertoire consists of some 22,000 clones, with about 81% occurring once and the leading ten covering under 9.5%. This material consisted of PBMCs, taken before ibrutinib treatment. Receptor source: a human donor with chronic lymphocytic leukemia. The CDR3 runs from the conserved cysteine through the conserved F or W. The D gene is left open where the match is weak. The size entry is marked missing in some rows and otherwise reads once, few, many or a size class.

D	size	V	J	DNA	CDR3
.	.	TRBV7-8	TRBJ1-1	TGTGCCAGCAGCTTCGTAAGGGGCACTGAAGCTTTCTTT	CASSFVRGTEAFF
TRBD2	.	TRBV7-2	TRBJ2-3	TGTGCCAGCAGCCAGCGGGGGAGCTTATCTAGCGGGAGCCCAGATACGCAGTATTTT	CASSQRGSLSSGSPDTQYF
.	.	TRBV27	TRBJ1-1	TGTGCCAGCAGTTTATTAAGGAACACTGAAGCTTTCTTT	CASSLLRNTEAFF
TRBD2	.	TRBV9	TRBJ2-5	TGTGCCAGCAGCATCCCTAGCGGGAACGTGGAGACCCAGTACTTC	CASSIPSGNVETQYF
.	.	TRBV19	TRBJ2-7	TGTGCCAGTAGTATCGGGGGTAATGGGTACGAGCAGTACTTC	CASSIGGNGYEQYF
.	.	TRBV6-5	TRBJ2-1	TGTGCCAGCACCTCCTACAATGAGCAGTTCTTC	CASTSYNEQFF
TRBD2	.	TRBV9	TRBJ2-5	TGTGCCAGCAGCGTAGCTCTAGCGGGAGGCTCCCAAGAGACCCAGTACTTC	CASSVALAGGSQETQYF
.	.	TRBV2	TRBJ2-6	TGTGCCAGCAGGGGGGGAGGAAACTCTGGGGCCAACGTCCTGACTTTC	CASRGGGNSGANVLTF
TRBD1	.	TRBV19	TRBJ1-3	TGTGCCAGTCGGACAGGGGCCGGCTCTGGAAACACCATATATTTT	CASRTGAGSGNTIYF
.	.	TRBV6-1	TRBJ1-2	TGTGCCAGCGTTGGGTACTCAGATGGCTACACCTTC	CASVGYSDGYTF
TRBD1	few	TRBV5-6	TRBJ2-7	TGTGCCAGCAGCTCCTCCGGGACAGGGGGAGCCCCGTTCTCCTACGAGCAGTACTTC	CASSSSGTGGAPFSYEQYF
.	.	TRBV9	TRBJ2-1	TGTGCCAGCAGCCCCAGAGCCCTAGCGAACAATGAGCAGTTCTTC	CASSPRALANNEQFF
.	.	TRBV6-6	TRBJ1-5	TGTGCCAGCAGAGCTCACAGGGATGGTGGTCAGCCCCAGCATTTT	CASRAHRDGGQPQHF
.	few	TRBV19	TRBJ2-2	TGTGCCAGTAGTTTAGCACGTTTCACCGGGGAGCTGTTTTTT	CASSLARFTGELFF
TRBD1	.	TRBV6-6	TRBJ2-1	TGTGCCAGCAGTTACCCCACAGGGGGGTACAATGAGCAGTTCTTC	CASSYPTGGYNEQFF
TRBD2	.	TRBV28	TRBJ2-1	TGTGCCAGCAGAAAGGGACTAGCGGGAGGGGGGAATGAGCAGTTCTTC	CASRKGLAGGGNEQFF
TRBD1	.	TRBV2	TRBJ2-7	TGTGCCAGCAGCCCCGGGACAGGACTCTACGAGCAGTACTTC	CASSPGTGLYEQYF